This T cell receptor beta chain was captured in a study of blood T cell repertoires in COVID-19. About the study: Whether acute or convalescent, the COVID-19 samples came from the United States, Italy and Spain. PBMCs, B-cell-depleted T cells, or T cells provided the cDNA or gDNA that made up the material.

Original methodology: Estimation of nucleated cell counts relied on the amplification of reference gene primers. The assay was immunoSEQ multiplex PCR, and TCRdb's table has in-frame clones only and misses some. V and J calls and clone size come straight from that table; D and trimming were deduced from the DNA. The table shows 250,000 to 350,000 clones, with 89% occurring only once. The CDR3 is 16 amino acids. Germline V lookup: CDR1 MDHEN, CDR2 SYDVKM. Trimming at V came to 5 bases and at J to 4 bases, leaving 7 bases not matched to a gene. The chain joins TRBV28 to TRBJ1-5; 11 bases are a match to TRBD1. Sample: peripheral blood. The receptor comes from a middle-aged woman who had recovered from COVID-19. Here the CDR3 reads CASSPPGTGGNQPQHF. The CDR3 nucleotides are TGTGCCAGCAGTCCCCCCGGGACAGGGGGTAATCAGCCCCAGCATTTT.